The source of this T cell receptor beta chain is a study of T-cell memory formation after mild COVID-19 (dated by TCRdb to 2020 to 2022). Background for the entire study: TCR sequence clusters from the two donors were found to be largely donor specific. In two donors, T-cell clones that expanded and contracted after mild COVID-19 were tracked by sequencing TCRalpha and TCRbeta repertoires over time. Two young, previously healthy adult volunteers made up the cohort, one male and one female.

Ficoll-Paque density gradient centrifugation was used to isolate PBMCs. From cysteine to phenylalanine, the CDR3 is 14 amino acids long. Here the CDR3 DNA is all that survives: 42 bases in frame from base 1. Trimming takes 5 bases from V and 5 bases from J, and the germline ends sit 12 bases apart. According to the germline V gene, CDR1 reads SGHTA and CDR2 reads FQGNSA. Points the paper makes about the study in general: Clones contracting from day 15 to 85 had balanced CD4/CD8 phenotypes, while a second wave expanding from day 15 to 37 was biased towards CD4+. Contracting CD4+ clones appeared mostly in the CM and EM memory subsets, whereas CD8+ clones were enriched in EMRA. Some responding clones were found in pre-infection memory, which suggests that pre-existing cross-reactive memory T cells took part in the SARS-CoV-2 response. SARS-CoV-2 specificity of the second-wave clones peaking on day 37 was not confirmed. The study covered only a couple of mild cases, and larger cohorts including severe cases with pre-infection samples were considered necessary.

This clonotype was found a few times. No antigen is known for it. Base qualities are not recorded, but no much larger clone differs from it by a single base. TCRdb records Illumina NovaSeq 6000 as the sequencer. cDNA libraries for TCRalpha and TCRbeta were prepared by 5'RACE using constant-segment primers, with sample barcodes and unique molecular identifiers added. Trizol reagent was used to extract RNA from every sample. Libraries were amplified in two PCR steps, with a second sample barcode and Illumina TruSeq adapters added in the second step. Sequencing of libraries was performed on an Illumina NovaSeq with 2 x 150 bp paired-end reads. In the original analysis: Reads were demultiplexed and collapsed into UMI-guided consensus sequences with migec v1.2.7. Using mixcr v2.1.11, UMI consensuses were aligned to TRA and TRB V and J templates and then assembled into clonotypes. Expanded or contracted clonotypes were those called significant by both edgeR and NoisET, with noise models trained on biological replicates. For edgeR calls, the thresholds were a false discovery rate-adjusted p below 0.01 and a log2 fold-change of 1. PCA with hierarchical clustering of max-normalized trajectories of the 1000 most abundant clonotypes was used as exploratory dynamics analysis. Separately sequenced CD4+ and CD8+ repertoires were used to assign the CD4 or CD8 phenotype of responding clones. TCRdb reanalyzed the raw reads on its own, using fastp at Q25 for trimming and MiXCR for clone calling, and kept in-frame beta chains. Each entry is one CDR3 protein sequence, shown with its most common DNA and genes. V and J calls and clone size were set by TCRdb, not the authors. A total of 40,000 to 60,000 distinct CDR3 sequences appear in this sample, about 12% of them only once. The biggest ten clones account for approximately 23% of the sample.

This chain is built from TRBV7-2 and TRBJ1-4; TRBD1 might be the D gene, on 6 matching bases. Sequenced material: PBMCs or a T cell subset sorted from them (not recorded which). The receptor was isolated from a man younger than 35 who had mild COVID-19 (a few samples of this study predate the infection). The sample titles of this study are shuffled in the database, so cell type and time point are left out; the donor was told from shared clones. The sequenced DNA is TGTGCCAGCAGCCTAGGGGGGTCCAATGAAAAACTGTTTTTT. Translated, this is CASSLGGSNEKLFF.